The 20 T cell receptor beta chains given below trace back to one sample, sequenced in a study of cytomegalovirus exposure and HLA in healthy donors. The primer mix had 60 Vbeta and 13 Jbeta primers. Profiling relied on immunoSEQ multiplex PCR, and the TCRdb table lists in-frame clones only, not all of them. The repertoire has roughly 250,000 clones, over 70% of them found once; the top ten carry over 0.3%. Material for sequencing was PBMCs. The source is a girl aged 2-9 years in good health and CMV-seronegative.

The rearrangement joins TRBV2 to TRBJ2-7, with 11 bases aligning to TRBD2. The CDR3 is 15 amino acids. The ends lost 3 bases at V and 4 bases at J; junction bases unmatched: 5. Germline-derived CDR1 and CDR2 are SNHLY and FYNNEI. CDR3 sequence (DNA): TGTGCCAGCAGTGAGACTAGCGGGACCCAATACGAGCAGTACTTC. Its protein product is CASSETSGTQYEQYF.

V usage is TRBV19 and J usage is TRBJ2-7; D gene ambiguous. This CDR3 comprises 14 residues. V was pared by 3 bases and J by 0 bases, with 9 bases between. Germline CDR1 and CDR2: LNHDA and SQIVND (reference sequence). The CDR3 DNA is TGTGCCAGTAGTATGTACGCTACCTCCTACGAGCAGTACTTC. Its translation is CASSMYATSYEQYF.

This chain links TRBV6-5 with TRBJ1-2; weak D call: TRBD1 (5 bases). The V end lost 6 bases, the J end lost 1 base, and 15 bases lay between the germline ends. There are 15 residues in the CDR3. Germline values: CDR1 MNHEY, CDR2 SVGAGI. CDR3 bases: TGTGCCAGCAGCCTCCAGGGCAGCCTTAACTATGGCTACACCTTC. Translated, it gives CASSLQGSLNYGYTF.

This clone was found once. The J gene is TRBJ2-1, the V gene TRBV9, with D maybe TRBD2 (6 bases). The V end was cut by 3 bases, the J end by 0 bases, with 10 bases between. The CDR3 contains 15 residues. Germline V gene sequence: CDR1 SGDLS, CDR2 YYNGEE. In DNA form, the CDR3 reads TGTGCCAGCAGCGCCTGGACTACCTCCTACAATGAGCAGTTCTTC. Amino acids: CASSAWTTSYNEQFF.

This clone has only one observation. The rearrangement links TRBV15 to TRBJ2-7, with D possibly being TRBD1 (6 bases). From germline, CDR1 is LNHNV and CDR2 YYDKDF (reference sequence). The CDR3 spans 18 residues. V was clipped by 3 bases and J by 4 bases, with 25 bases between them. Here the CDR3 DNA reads TGTGCCACCAGCAGCTCCGATCCTCCCGGGACAAGGGCATACGAGCAGTACTTC. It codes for CATSSSDPPGTRAYEQYF. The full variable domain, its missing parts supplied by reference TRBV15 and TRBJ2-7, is DAMVIQNPRYQVTQFGKPVTLSCSQTLNHNVMYWYQQKSSQAPKLLFHYYDKDFNNEADTPDNFQSRRPNTSFCFLDIRSPGLGDTAMYLCATSSSDPPGTRAYEQYFGPGTRLTVT.

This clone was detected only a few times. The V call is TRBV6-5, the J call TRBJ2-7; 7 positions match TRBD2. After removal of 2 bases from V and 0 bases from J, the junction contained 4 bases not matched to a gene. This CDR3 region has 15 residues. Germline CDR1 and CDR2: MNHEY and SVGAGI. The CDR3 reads CASSYRGGSSYEQYF. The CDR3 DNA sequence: TGTGCCAGCAGTTACCGGGGCGGGAGCTCCTACGAGCAGTACTTC.

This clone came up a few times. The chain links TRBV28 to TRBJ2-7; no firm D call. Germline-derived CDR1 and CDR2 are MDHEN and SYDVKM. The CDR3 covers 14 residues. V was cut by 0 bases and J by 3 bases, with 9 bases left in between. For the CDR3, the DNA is TGTGCCAGCAGTTTATGGGTCAGGAACTACGAGCAGTACTTC. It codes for CASSLWVRNYEQYF. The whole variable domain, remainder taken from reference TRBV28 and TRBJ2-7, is DVKVTQSSRYLVKRTGEKVFLECVQDMDHENMFWYRQDPGLGLRLIYFSYDVKMKEKGDIPEGYSVSREKKERFSLILESASTNQTSMYLCASSLWVRNYEQYFGPGTRLTVT.

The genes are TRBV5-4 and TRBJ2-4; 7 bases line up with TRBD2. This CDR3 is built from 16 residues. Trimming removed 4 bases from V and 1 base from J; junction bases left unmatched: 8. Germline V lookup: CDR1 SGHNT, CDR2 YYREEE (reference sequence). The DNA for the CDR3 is TGTGCCAGCAGCCCGGGGCTGGGGGGGGCCAAAAACATTCAGTACTTC. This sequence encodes CASSPGLGGAKNIQYF. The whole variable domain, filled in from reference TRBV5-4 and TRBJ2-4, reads ETGVTQSPTHLIKTRGQQVTLRCSSQSGHNTVSWYQQALGQGPQFIFQYYREEENGRGNFPPRFSGLQFPNYSSELNVNALELDDSALYLCASSPGLGGAKNIQYFGAGTRLSVL.

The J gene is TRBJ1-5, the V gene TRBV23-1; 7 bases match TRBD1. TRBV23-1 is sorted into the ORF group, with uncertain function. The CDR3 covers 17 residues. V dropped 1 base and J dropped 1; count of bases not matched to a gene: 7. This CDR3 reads CASSQFATGRSNQPQHF. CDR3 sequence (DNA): TGCGCCAGCAGTCAATTTGCGACAGGGAGGAGCAATCAGCCCCAGCATTTT.

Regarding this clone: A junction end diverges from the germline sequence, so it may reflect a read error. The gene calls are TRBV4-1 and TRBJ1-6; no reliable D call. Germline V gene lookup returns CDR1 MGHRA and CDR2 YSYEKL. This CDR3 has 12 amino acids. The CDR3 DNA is TGCGCCAGCAGCCAAGATCGGGGTAGTCTGACCTTT. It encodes CASSQDRGSLTF.

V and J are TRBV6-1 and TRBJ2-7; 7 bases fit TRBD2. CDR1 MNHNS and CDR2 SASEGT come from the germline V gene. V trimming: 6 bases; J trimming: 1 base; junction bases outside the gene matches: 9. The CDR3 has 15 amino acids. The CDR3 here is CASRGLGGRSYEQYF. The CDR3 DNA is TGTGCCAGCAGGGGCCTTGGCGGGAGATCCTACGAGCAGTACTTC.

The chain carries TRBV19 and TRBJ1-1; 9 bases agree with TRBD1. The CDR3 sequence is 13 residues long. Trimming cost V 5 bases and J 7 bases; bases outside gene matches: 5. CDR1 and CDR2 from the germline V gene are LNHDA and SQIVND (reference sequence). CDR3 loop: CASSVDRGVEAFF. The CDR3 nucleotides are TGTGCCAGTAGTGTGGACAGGGGAGTTGAAGCTTTCTTT.

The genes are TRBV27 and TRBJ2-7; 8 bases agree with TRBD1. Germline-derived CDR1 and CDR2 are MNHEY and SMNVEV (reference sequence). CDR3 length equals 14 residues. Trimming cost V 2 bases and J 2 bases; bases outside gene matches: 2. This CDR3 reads CASSLRDRTYEQYF. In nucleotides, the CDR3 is TGTGCCAGCAGTTTAAGGGACAGGACCTACGAGCAGTACTTC.

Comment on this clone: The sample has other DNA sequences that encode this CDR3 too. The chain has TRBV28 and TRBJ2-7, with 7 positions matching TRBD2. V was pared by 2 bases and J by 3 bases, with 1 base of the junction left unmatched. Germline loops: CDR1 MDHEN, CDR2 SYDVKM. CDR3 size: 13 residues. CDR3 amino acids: CASSLGGGYEQYF. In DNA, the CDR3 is TGTGCCAGCAGTTTAGGGGGGGGCTACGAGCAGTACTTC. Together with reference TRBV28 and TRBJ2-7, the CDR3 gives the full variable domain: DVKVTQSSRYLVKRTGEKVFLECVQDMDHENMFWYRQDPGLGLRLIYFSYDVKMKEKGDIPEGYSVSREKKERFSLILESASTNQTSMYLCASSLGGGYEQYFGPGTRLTVT.

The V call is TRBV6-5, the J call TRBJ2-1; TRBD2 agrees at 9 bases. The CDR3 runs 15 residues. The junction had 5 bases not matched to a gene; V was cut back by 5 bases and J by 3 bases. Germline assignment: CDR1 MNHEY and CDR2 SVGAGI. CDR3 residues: CASSTTTSGYNEQFF. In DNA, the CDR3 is TGTGCCAGCAGTACAACGACTAGCGGCTACAATGAGCAGTTCTTC.

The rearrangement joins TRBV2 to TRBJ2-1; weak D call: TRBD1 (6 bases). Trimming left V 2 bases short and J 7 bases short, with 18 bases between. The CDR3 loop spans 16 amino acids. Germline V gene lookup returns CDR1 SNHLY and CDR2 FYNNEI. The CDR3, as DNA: TGTGCCAGCAGTGAATCGGTAGTCAGGGGACAAAATGAGCAGTTCTTC. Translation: CASSESVVRGQNEQFF. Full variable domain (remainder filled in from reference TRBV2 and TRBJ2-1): EPEVTQTPSHQVTQMGQEVILRCVPISNHLYFYWYRQILGQKVEFLVSFYNNEISEKSEIFDDQFSVERPDGSNFTLKIRSTKLEDSAMYFCASSESVVRGQNEQFFGPGTRLTVL.

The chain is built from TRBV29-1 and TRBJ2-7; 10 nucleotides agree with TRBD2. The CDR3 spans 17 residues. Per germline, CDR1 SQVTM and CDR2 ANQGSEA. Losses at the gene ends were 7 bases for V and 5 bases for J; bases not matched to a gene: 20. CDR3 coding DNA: TGCAGCGCCGTCGGGGGGCTAGCGGGAGAGGTTTACGACGAGCAGTACTTC. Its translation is CSAVGGLAGEVYDEQYF.

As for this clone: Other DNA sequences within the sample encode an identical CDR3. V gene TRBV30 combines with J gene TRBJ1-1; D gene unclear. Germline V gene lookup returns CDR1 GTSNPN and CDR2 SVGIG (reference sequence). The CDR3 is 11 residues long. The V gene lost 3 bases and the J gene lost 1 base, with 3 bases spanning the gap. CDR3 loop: CAWSRNTEAFF. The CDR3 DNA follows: TGTGCCTGGAGCAGGAACACTGAAGCTTTCTTT.

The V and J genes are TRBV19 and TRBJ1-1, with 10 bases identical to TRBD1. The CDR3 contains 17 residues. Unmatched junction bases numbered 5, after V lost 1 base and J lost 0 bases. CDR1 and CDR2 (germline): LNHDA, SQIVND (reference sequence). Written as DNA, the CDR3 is TGTGCCAGTAGTATAGTGGGACAGGGGACAGTGAACACTGAAGCTTTCTTT. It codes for CASSIVGQGTVNTEAFF.

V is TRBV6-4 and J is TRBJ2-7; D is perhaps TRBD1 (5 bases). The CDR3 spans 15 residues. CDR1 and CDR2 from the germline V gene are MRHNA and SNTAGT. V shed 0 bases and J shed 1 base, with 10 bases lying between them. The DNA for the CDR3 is TGTGCCAGCAGTGACTCGAAGGACACATCCTACGAGCAGTACTTC. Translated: CASSDSKDTSYEQYF.